This T cell receptor beta chain was recorded in a study of cytotoxic CD8 clonotypes in ibrutinib-treated CLL. Study at large: Partial responses totalled approximately 24 and complete responses 2; after median roughly 71 months, around 14 remained remitted and roughly twelve progressed. Regarding the study as a whole: Rare overall, public clonotypes shrank or held steady under therapy.

CDR3 size: 17 residues. As for this clone: Antigen specificity is unknown.

Sequencing was designed to attain a depth spanning 1 in 200,000 to 1 in 1 million T cells. Produced via immunoSEQ multiplex PCR; TCRdb's table is partial and in-frame only. Of 150,000 to 200,000 clones listed, 70% to 90% are singletons. Specimen: PBMCs, collected at disease progression, from a patient treated with ibrutinib. The sequence was collected from a human donor with chronic lymphocytic leukemia. V gene TRBV21-1 combines with J gene TRBJ2-5; no check of the table's D call, TRBD1, against the DNA was made. TRBV21-1 is assigned pseudogene status. CDR3 DNA sequence: TGTGCCATACGGGCCTTTCGCTTTACAGGGTTTGGGGAGACCCAGTACTTC. Translation: CAIRAFRFTGFGETQYF.